This is a list of T cell receptor beta chains from one sample in a study of shared clonotypes between healthy human individuals. Assay used: immunoSEQ multiplex PCR; TCRdb lists only in-frame clones, some missing. The sample has millions of clones; 85% to 95% are singletons. Sequencing was done on a sample of naive CD8+ T cells from PBMCs. Every receptor here comes from a man younger than 30 in good health. Some clones in this sample may be carry-over from other donors' samples. Both conserved end residues are part of each CDR3. D genes are given only for firm matches. Part of the rows lack a size; the others show once, few, many or a class for expanded clones.

j_call d_call v_call clone_size cdr3_nt cdr3_aa
TRBJ1-2 - TRBV30 few TGTGCCTGGAGGTCCGAGGGTTACTATGGCTACACCTTC CAWRSEGYYGYTF
TRBJ1-2 - TRBV19 - TGTGCCAGTAGTATCGCTGGAGCTAACTATGGCTACACCTTC CASSIAGANYGYTF
TRBJ2-7 TRBD1 TRBV6-1 - TGTGCCAGCAGTGAACTTACAGGGGGTTATTTCCACGAGCAGTACTTC CASSELTGGYFHEQYF
TRBJ2-3 - TRBV7-2 - TGTGCCAGCAGTCGAGACCGCCTTAGCGGTAGCACAGATACGCAGTATTTT CASSRDRLSGSTDTQYF
TRBJ2-1 - TRBV28 - TGTGCCAGCAGTTTATTAGGTTTCGGCAGGGCCGATGAGCAGTTCTTC CASSLLGFGRADEQFF
TRBJ1-3 TRBD1 TRBV9 - TGTGCCAGCAGCGCAAACAGGGGGCTTGGAAACACCATATATTTT CASSANRGLGNTIYF
TRBJ2-3 TRBD2 TRBV7-6 - TGTGCCAGCAGCTTAGTTGCTAGCGGGACTAGCACAGATACGCAGTATTTT CASSLVASGTSTDTQYF
TRBJ2-7 TRBD2 TRBV4-2 once TGTGCCAGCAGCCAAGGGGGACTAGCGGGAGGGCCCTACGAGCAGTACTTC CASSQGGLAGGPYEQYF
TRBJ2-3 - TRBV4-1 - TGCGCCAGCAGCCAAGAAAGGGGGAGCACAGATACGCAGTATTTT CASSQERGSTDTQYF
TRBJ2-7 TRBD1 TRBV10-2 - TGCGCCAGCAGTGCCGAGGGACAGGGGGCCGGGGAGCAGTACTTC CASSAEGQGAGEQYF
TRBJ2-2 TRBD2 TRBV6-1 - TGTGCCAGCAGTGAATTTGGCGGGAGGGGGTTGTACACCGGGGAGCTGTTTTTT CASSEFGGRGLYTGELFF
TRBJ2-7 - TRBV7-9 - TGTGCCAGCAGCTTTGGACCCAGCGAGCAGTACTTC CASSFGPSEQYF
TRBJ1-5 TRBD1 TRBV2 - TGTGCCAGCGGCCGGACAGGGGACCTGGAGTATAGCAATCAGCCCCAGCATTTT CASGRTGDLEYSNQPQHF
TRBJ1-1 - TRBV5-6 - TGTGCCAGCAGCACCTGGACCCGGGAAGCTTTCTTT CASSTWTREAFF
TRBJ2-2 - TRBV9 - TGTGCCAGCAGCGCCTACCTTTCAGCCGGGGAGCTGTTTTTT CASSAYLSAGELFF
TRBJ2-6 TRBD1 TRBV5-5 - TGTGCCAGCAGCTTGGAGGGACAGGGGCCCCCCGCCGTCCTGACTTTC CASSLEGQGPPAVLTF
TRBJ1-4 - TRBV27 - TGTGCCAGCAGTTCCCGACAACCGTTCGGCGAAAAACTGTTTTTT CASSSRQPFGEKLFF
TRBJ2-7 TRBD2 TRBV27 - TGTGCCAGCAGTACCATAGGACTAGCCTACGAGCAGTACTTC CASSTIGLAYEQYF
TRBJ2-1 TRBD2 TRBV15 - TGTGCCACCAGCAGAGGAGCGGGAGATCTGGCCTACAATGAGCAGTTCTTC CATSRGAGDLAYNEQFF
TRBJ2-2 TRBD2 TRBV5-4 - TGTGCCAGCAGCCCCGGGGTGGGAGGGCCCACCGGGGAGCTGTTTTTT CASSPGVGGPTGELFF
TRBJ1-1 - TRBV2 few TGTGCCAGCAGTGAAATCTTTGAAGCTTTCTTT CASSEIFEAFF
TRBJ1-5 - TRBV5-6 - TGTGCCAGCAGCTTGAGTCCACAGAGCAATCAGCCCCAGCATTTT CASSLSPQSNQPQHF
TRBJ1-5 - TRBV28 - TGTGCCAGCAGTCCCATGGGTCCCCAGCATTTT CASSPMGPQHF
TRBJ2-7 TRBD2 TRBV15 - TGTGCCACCAGCAGCGGCAGGACTAGCTTCTCCGAGCAGTACTTC CATSSGRTSFSEQYF
TRBJ2-7 - TRBV5-1 - TGCGCCAGCAGGCAAGCAGGAAGCTCCTACGAGCAGTACTTC CASRQAGSSYEQYF
TRBJ1-6 - TRBV4-3 once TGCGCCAGCAGCCAAAGAGGCGCAGTCTATAATTCACCCCTCCACTTT CASSQRGAVYNSPLHF
TRBJ2-7 TRBD1 TRBV2 - TGTGCCAGCGGACAGGGTTTCTACGAGCAGTACTTC CASGQGFYEQYF
TRBJ2-7 - TRBV28 - TGTGCCAGCAGTTTAACGGGAACCGGGACCGAGCAGTACTTC CASSLTGTGTEQYF
TRBJ1-2 - TRBV9 - TGTGCCAGCAGCGTAGAACGGACTTCTAACTATGGCTACACCTTC CASSVERTSNYGYTF
TRBJ2-4 - TRBV7-9 - TGTGCCAGCAGCTCGCGGGTGATGGAGAACATTCAGTACTTC CASSSRVMENIQYF
TRBJ2-5 - TRBV11-2 - TGTGCCAGCAGCTTACTCCGCGGGCAAGAGACCCAGTACTTC CASSLLRGQETQYF
TRBJ2-3 - TRBV20-1 - TGCAGTGCTTCGCCCGATACGCAGTATTTT CSASPDTQYF
TRBJ2-1 - TRBV13 - TGTGCCAGCAGCTCCCGGGACATGAGCTCCTACAATGAGCAGTTCTTC CASSSRDMSSYNEQFF
TRBJ2-2 - TRBV19 - TGTGCCAGTAAAGCGCGGTCCGGGGAGCTGTTTTTT CASKARSGELFF
TRBJ2-7 - TRBV11-2 - TGTGCCAGCAGCTCTGGGCGTGCCTCCTACGAGCAGTACTTC CASSSGRASYEQYF
TRBJ1-2 - TRBV7-6 few TGTGCCAGCAGCTTAGCCGGGACGGCGTATGGCTACACCTTC CASSLAGTAYGYTF
TRBJ1-2 - TRBV7-9 - TGTGCCAGCAGCTTATCATCGCTCGGGGGCTACACCTTC CASSLSSLGGYTF